This TCR beta chain was identified during a study of regulatory T cells in long-lasting Graves disease. In its sample, this clonotype was seen many times. The length of the CDR3 is 15 residues. CDR1 is DFQATT and CDR2 is SNEGSKA in the germline V gene (reference sequence). V lost 0 bases and J lost 2; bases outside the gene matches: 5. CDR3-region Arm-PCR and iRepertoire HTBI primers produced the TCR beta libraries. In the authors' methods: Across all samples, 62 TRBV segments and around 15 TRBJ segments were identified. TCRdb re-called the multiplex PCR reads through MiXCR, storing one row per CDR3 protein. These V and J calls derive from TCRdb rather than the authors' analysis. The sample lists approximately 350,000 distinct CDR3 sequences, over 15% seen once, with roughly 27% in the top ten. The sample's time point: newly diagnosed GD, antithyroid drugs for less than 3 months. Extracted PBMC RNA gave rise to the TCR library.

The data also belong to a second study, concerning T cells in Graves' hyperthyroidism and ophthalmopathy. That source notes: Clinical symptoms, serum thyroxine, TRAb, thyroid ultrasound and orbital computed tomography informed diagnoses. A set of HTBI primers served as the primers for a first-round RT-PCR of the TCR CDR3. Patients with ophthalmopathy were separated from those with stable hyperthyroidism by a 13 V-J model.

This TCR derives from a man aged 35-49 years with Graves disease. The specimen was peripheral blood mononuclear cells (PBMCs), collected at new diagnosis, from a patient treated with antithyroid drugs. The genes are TRBV20-1 and TRBJ2-5; TRBD2 matches at 8 bases. CDR3 sequence (DNA): TGCAGTGCTAGAGATCCGGGGGGGCGGCAAGAGACCCAGTACTTC. The encoded protein is CSARDPGGRQETQYF.